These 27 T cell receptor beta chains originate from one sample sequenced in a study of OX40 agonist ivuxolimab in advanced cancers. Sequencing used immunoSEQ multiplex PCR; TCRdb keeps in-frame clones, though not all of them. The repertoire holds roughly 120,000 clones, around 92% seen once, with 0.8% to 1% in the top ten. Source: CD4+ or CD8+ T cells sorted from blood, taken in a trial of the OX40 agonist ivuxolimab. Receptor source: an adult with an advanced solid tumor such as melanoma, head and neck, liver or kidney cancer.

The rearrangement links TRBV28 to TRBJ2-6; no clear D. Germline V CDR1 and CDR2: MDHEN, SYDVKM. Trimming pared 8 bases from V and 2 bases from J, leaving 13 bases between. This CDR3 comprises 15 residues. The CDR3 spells CASSNWGTGANVLTF. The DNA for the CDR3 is TGTGCCAGCTCGAATTGGGGAACTGGGGCCAACGTCCTGACTTTC.

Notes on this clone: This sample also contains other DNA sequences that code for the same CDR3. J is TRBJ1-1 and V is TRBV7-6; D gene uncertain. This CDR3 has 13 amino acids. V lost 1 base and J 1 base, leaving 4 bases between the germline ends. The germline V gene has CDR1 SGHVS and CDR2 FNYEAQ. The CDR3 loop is CASSLGQNTEAFF. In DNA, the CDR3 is TGTGCCAGCAGCTTAGGACAGAACACTGAAGCTTTCTTT.

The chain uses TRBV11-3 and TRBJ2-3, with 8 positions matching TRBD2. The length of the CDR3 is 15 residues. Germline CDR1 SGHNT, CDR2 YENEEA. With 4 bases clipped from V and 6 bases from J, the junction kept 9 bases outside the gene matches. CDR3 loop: CASSWGEREYDTQYF. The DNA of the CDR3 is TGTGCCAGCAGCTGGGGGGAGCGGGAGTACGATACGCAGTATTTT.

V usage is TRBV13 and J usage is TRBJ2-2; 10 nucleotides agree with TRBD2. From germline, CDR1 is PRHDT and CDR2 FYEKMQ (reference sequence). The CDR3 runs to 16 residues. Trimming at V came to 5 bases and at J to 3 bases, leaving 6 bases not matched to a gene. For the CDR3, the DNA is TGTGCCAGCAGCCTGCAGACTAGCGGGTACACCGGGGAGCTGTTTTTT. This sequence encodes CASSLQTSGYTGELFF.

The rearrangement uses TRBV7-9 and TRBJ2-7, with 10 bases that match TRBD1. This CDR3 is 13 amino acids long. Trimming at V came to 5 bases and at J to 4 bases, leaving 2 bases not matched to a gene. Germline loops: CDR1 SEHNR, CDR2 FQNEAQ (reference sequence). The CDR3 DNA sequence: TGTGCCAGCAGCACGGACAGGGGGTACGAGCAGTACTTC. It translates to CASSTDRGYEQYF.

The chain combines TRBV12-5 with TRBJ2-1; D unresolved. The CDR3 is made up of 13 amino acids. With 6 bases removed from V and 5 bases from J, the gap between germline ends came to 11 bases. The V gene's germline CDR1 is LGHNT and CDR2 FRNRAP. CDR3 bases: TGTGCTAGTGGCCCGCTAGACGACAATGAGCAGTTCTTC. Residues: CASGPLDDNEQFF.

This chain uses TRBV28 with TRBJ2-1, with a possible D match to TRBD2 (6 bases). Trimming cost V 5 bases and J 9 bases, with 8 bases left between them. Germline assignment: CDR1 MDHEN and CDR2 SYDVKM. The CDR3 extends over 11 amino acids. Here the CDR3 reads CASSHGGEQFF. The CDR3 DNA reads TGTGCCAGCAGTCACGGGGGTGAGCAGTTCTTC.

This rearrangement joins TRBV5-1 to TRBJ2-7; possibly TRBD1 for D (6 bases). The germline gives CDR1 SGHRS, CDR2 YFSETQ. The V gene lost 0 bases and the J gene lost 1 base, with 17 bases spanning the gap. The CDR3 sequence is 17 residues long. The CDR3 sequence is CASSLGLGGGLSYEQYF. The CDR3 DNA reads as TGCGCCAGCAGCTTGGGGTTGGGTGGGGGCCTTTCCTACGAGCAGTACTTC.

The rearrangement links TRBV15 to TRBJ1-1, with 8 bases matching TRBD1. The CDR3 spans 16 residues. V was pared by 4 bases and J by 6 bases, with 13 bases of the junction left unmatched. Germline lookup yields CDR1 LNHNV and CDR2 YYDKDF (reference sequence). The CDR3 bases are TGTGCCACCAGCAACCCGGGACAGGCAACGATGGCTGAAGCTTTCTTT. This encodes CATSNPGQATMAEAFF.

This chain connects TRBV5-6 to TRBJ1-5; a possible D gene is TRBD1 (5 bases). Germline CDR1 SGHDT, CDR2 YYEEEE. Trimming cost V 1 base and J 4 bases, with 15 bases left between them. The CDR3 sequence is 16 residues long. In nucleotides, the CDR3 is TGTGCCAGCAGCTTGTCTCCCAGGGTGGGAAATCAGCCCCAGCATTTT. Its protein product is CASSLSPRVGNQPQHF.

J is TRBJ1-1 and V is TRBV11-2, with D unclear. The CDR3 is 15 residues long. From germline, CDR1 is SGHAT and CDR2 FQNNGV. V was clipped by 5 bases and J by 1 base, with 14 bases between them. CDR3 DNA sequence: TGTGCCAGCAGCACCGGATGGACGAGGAACACTGAAGCTTTCTTT. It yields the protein CASSTGWTRNTEAFF.

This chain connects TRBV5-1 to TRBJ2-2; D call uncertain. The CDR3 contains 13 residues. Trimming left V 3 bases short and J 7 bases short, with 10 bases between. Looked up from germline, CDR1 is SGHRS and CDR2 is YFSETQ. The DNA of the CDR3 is TGCGCCAGCAGCTCCGTGCAAAGCGGGGAGCTGTTTTTT. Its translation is CASSSVQSGELFF.

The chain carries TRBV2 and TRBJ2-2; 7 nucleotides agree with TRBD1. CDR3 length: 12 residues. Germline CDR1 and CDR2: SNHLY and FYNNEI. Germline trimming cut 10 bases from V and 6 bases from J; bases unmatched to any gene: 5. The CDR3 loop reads CATYRGAGELFF. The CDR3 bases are TGTGCCACCTACAGGGGAGCCGGGGAGCTGTTTTTT.

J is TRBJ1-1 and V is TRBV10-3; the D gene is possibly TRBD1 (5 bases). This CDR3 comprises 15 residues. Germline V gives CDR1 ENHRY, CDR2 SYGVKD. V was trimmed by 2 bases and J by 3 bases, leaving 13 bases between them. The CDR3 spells CAISEQGHGDTEAFF. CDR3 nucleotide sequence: TGTGCCATCAGTGAGCAGGGTCATGGCGACACTGAAGCTTTCTTT.

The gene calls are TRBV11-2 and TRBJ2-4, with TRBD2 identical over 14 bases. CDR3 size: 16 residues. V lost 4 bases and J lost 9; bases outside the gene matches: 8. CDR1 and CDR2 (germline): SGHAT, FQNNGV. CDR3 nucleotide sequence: TGTGCCAGCAGCTCCTGGACTAGCGGGAGGCCCCTCATTCAGTACTTC. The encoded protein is CASSSWTSGRPLIQYF.

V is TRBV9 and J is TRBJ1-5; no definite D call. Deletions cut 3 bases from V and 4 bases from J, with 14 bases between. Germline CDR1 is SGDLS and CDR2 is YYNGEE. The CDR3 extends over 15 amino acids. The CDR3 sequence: CASSASSAGNQPQHF. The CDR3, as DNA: TGTGCCAGCAGCGCTAGTAGTGCGGGAAATCAGCCCCAGCATTTT.

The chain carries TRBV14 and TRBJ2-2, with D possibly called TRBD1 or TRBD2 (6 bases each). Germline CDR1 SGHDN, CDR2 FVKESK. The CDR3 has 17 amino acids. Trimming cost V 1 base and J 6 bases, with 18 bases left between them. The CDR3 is CASSQVLGGDIAGELFF. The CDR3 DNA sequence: TGTGCCAGCAGCCAAGTTCTGGGGGGCGATATCGCCGGGGAGCTGTTTTTT.

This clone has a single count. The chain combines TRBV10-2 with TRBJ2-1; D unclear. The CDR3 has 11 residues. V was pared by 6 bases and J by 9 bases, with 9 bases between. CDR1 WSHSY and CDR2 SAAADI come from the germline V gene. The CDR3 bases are TGCGCCAGCAGGGAACTTGGTGAGCAGTTCTTC. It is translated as CASRELGEQFF.

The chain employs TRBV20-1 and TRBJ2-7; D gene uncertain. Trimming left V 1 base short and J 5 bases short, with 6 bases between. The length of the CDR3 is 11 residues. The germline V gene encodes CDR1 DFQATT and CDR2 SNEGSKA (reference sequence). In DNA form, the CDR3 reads TGCAGTGCTAGAGGTCTGGACGAGCAGTACTTC. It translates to CSARGLDEQYF.

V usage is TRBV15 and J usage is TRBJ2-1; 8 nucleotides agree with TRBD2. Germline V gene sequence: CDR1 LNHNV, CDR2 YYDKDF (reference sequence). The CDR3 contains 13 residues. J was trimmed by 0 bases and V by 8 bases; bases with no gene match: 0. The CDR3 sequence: CATGTSSYNEQFF. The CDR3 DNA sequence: TGTGCCACCGGGACTAGCTCCTACAATGAGCAGTTCTTC.

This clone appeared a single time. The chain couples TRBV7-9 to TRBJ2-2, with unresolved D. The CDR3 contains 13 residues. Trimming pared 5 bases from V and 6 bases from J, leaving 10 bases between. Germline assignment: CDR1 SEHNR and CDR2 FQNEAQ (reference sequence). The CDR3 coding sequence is TGTGCCAGCAGCCGTACCCCCCCCGGGGAGCTGTTTTTT. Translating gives CASSRTPPGELFF.

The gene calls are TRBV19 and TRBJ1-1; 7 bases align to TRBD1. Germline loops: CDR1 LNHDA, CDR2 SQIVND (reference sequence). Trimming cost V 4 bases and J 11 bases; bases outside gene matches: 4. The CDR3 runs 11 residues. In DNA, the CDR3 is TGTGCCAGTAGTACGGACAGGTTGGCTTTCTTT. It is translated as CASSTDRLAFF.

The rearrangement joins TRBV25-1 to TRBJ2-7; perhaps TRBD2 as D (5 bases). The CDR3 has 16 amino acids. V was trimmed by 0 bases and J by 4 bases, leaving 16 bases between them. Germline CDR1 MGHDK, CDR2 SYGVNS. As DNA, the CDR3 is TGTGCCAGCAGTGAATACCAATTGGGGTCGGGGTACGAGCAGTACTTC. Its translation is CASSEYQLGSGYEQYF.

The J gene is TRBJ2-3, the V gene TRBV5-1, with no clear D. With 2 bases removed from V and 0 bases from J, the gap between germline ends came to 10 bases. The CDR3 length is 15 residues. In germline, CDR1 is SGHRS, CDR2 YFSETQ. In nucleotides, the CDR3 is TGCGCCAGCAGCTTTCAGCAAGTTAGCACAGATACGCAGTATTTT. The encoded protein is CASSFQQVSTDTQYF.

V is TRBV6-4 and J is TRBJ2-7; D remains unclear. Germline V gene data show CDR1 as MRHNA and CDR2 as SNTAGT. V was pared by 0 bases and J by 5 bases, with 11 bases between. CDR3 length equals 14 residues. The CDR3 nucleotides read TGTGCCAGCAGTGACTCAAGGGATCGGCACGAGCAGTACTTC. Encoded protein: CASSDSRDRHEQYF.

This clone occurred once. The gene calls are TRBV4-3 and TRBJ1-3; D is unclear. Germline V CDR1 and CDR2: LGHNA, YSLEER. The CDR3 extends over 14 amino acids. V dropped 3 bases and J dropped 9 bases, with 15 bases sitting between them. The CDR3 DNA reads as TGCGCCAGCAGCCAGCGAGATCGGGCTAGCACCATATATTTT. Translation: CASSQRDRASTIYF.

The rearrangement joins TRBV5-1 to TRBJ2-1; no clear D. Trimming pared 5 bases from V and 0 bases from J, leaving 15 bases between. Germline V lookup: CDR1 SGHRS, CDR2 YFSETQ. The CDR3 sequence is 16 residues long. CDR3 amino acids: CASSSSGQSSYNEQFF. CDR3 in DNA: TGCGCCAGCAGTTCCTCAGGTCAGAGCTCCTACAATGAGCAGTTCTTC.